This T cell receptor (beta chain) is drawn from a study of blood T cells in healthy people across ages. The sample, approximately 11 milliliters of peripheral blood, was drawn from each donor. This CDR3 comprises 14 residues. From germline, CDR1 is SQVTM and CDR2 ANQGSEA. Trimming took 4 bases from V and 0 from J, leaving 11 bases between them. A sample-barcoded 5' primer and a J-beta primer mix were used in a second PCR of about 7 to 12 cycles. From the 5' RACE reads, TCRdb called clonotypes with MiXCR, one entry per CDR3 protein. The sample lists 700,000 to 950,000 distinct CDR3 sequences; roughly 43% were seen once. Study conclusions and caveats: Older age coincided with a roughly linear decline in TCR beta diversity per million T cells. One million T cells yielded diversity estimates that were considered underestimates.

As concerns this clonotype: The target antigen is unknown.

Sequencing was done on a sample of blood. The chain couples TRBV29-1 to TRBJ2-3; weak D call: TRBD2 (6 bases). The source is a woman aged 55-75 years in good health. CDR3 nucleotide sequence: TGCAGCGTTGCCGGAGGGACTAGCACAGATACGCAGTATTTT. Protein product: CSVAGGTSTDTQYF.